These 10 T cell receptor beta chains were all obtained from the same sample, sequenced in a study of cytomegalovirus exposure and HLA in healthy donors. PCR employed 60 Vbeta and 13 Jbeta primers. Measured with immunoSEQ multiplex PCR; TCRdb has only the in-frame clones, and not every one. The table shows more than 90,000 clones, with 65% to 80% occurring only once. The sequenced sample was PBMCs. Receptors were obtained from a man between 45 and 60 years old in good health and CMV-seronegative.

The chain is built from TRBV4-3 and TRBJ2-3; no clear D gene. This CDR3 is built from 15 residues. V lost 0 bases and J lost 0, with 7 bases in between. Germline loops: CDR1 LGHNA, CDR2 YSLEER. CDR3 nucleotide sequence: TGCGCCAGCAGCCAAGACTACGGGAGCACAGATACGCAGTATTTT. Translation: CASSQDYGSTDTQYF.

In its sample, this clone was seen a few times. The chain combines TRBV2 with TRBJ2-5; TRBD2 agrees at 8 bases. The germline gives CDR1 SNHLY, CDR2 FYNNEI. The CDR3 consists of 13 residues. The V and J ends lost 5 bases and 5 bases, in that order; junction bases with no gene match: 4. CDR3 sequence reads: CASSRGGGETQYF. The CDR3 bases are TGTGCCAGCAGTCGGGGGGGCGGGGAGACCCAGTACTTC.

This chain uses TRBV7-9 with TRBJ2-5; 13 nucleotides match TRBD2. This CDR3 has 19 amino acids. Germline loops: CDR1 SEHNR, CDR2 FQNEAQ (reference sequence). With V trimmed by 0 bases and J by 1 base, 8 bases remained unmatched. As DNA, the CDR3 is TGTGCCAGCAGCTTAGCGAGTTCACTAGCGGGAGGGGCCCAAGAGACCCAGTACTTC. Translating it yields CASSLASSLAGGAQETQYF.

The V and J genes are TRBV28 and TRBJ2-1, with a possible D match to TRBD2 (6 bases). V lost 1 base and J 3 bases, leaving 16 bases between the germline ends. The CDR3 spans 17 residues. The germline gives CDR1 MDHEN, CDR2 SYDVKM. CDR3 bases: TGTGCCAGCAGTTTATCGGCCGGGGCCGGGGGCTACAATGAGCAGTTCTTC. Translating gives CASSLSAGAGGYNEQFF.

This rearrangement joins TRBV23-1 to TRBJ2-7; 7 nucleotides align to TRBD1. TRBV23-1 qualifies as an ORF whose function is uncertain. This CDR3 is built from 15 residues. The J segment lost 4 bases and the V segment lost 8 bases, leaving 14 bases of the junction unmatched. This CDR3 is CASPPWRQGVYEQYF. CDR3 bases: TGCGCCAGCCCCCCATGGAGACAGGGCGTATACGAGCAGTACTTC.

The chain has TRBV18 and TRBJ2-5; tentative D call: TRBD1 (5 bases). Germline V gene lookup returns CDR1 KGHSH and CDR2 LQKENI. Trimming left V 2 bases short and J 4 bases short, with 11 bases between. There are 14 residues in the CDR3. The CDR3 bases are TGTGCCAGCTCACCAACCTCGACAGCAGAGACCCAGTACTTC. It specifies CASSPTSTAETQYF.

V and J are TRBV28 and TRBJ1-4; unclear D gene. From germline, CDR1 is MDHEN and CDR2 SYDVKM. V lost 4 bases to trimming and J lost 4 bases, with 13 bases between them. The CDR3 runs 15 residues. The CDR3 loop reads CASSSLRLSNEKLFF. In DNA form, the CDR3 reads TGTGCCAGCAGTTCCCTCAGACTGAGTAATGAAAAACTGTTTTTT.

The DNA for the CDR3 is TGTGCCAGCAGCTCTGAGTTTGGGGAGCTGTTTTTT. It translates to CASSSEFGELFF. The V and J genes are TRBV2 and TRBJ2-2; D is ambiguous. This CDR3 is 12 amino acids long. Trimming took 6 bases from V and 8 from J, leaving 10 bases between them. Germline V lookup: CDR1 SNHLY, CDR2 FYNNEI.

The chain joins TRBV30 to TRBJ1-4; a possible D gene is TRBD1 (5 bases). The germline V gene has CDR1 GTSNPN and CDR2 SVGIG (reference sequence). V gave up 2 bases and J gave up 8 bases, with 15 bases separating them. The CDR3 spans 14 residues. CDR3 sequence reads: CAWSRFGGKEKLFF. DNA for the CDR3: TGTGCCTGGAGTCGATTCGGGGGAAAGGAAAAACTGTTTTTT.

The V call is TRBV28, the J call TRBJ1-4; TRBD1 might be the D (6 bases). The CDR3 contains 14 residues. V was cut by 4 bases and J by 7 bases, with 13 bases left in between. Germline CDR1 reads MDHEN; CDR2 reads SYDVKM. The CDR3 DNA reads as TGTGCCAGCAGTTCCGGGACACCTGGTGAAAAACTGTTTTTT. This codes for CASSSGTPGEKLFF.